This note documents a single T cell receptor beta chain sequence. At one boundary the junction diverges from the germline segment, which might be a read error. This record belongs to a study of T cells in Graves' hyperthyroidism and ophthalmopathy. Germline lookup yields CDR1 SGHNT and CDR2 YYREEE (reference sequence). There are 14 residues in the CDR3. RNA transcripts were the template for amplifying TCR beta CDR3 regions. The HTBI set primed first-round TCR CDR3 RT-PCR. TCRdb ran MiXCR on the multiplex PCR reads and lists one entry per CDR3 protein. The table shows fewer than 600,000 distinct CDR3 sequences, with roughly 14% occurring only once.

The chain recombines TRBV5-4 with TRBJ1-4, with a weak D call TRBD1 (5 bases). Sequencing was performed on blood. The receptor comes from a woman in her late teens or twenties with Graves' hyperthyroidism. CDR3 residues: CAGRRGPTNEKLFF. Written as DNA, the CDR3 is TGTGCCGGCAGACGGGGCCCAACTAATGAAAAACTGTTTTTT.